One and the same sample provided the 5 T cell receptor beta chains below, sequenced in a study of OX40 agonist ivuxolimab in advanced cancers. Here immunoSEQ multiplex PCR was the method, and the copy in TCRdb shows in-frame clones only, minus some. The data contain 70,000 to 95,000 clones, more than 75% of them singletons. Sequencing was performed on CD4+ or CD8+ T cells sorted from blood, taken in a trial of the OX40 agonist ivuxolimab. The receptors stem from an adult with an advanced solid tumor such as melanoma, head and neck, liver or kidney cancer.

The V and J genes are TRBV29-1 and TRBJ2-7; D remains unclear. The germline gives CDR1 SQVTM, CDR2 ANQGSEA. This CDR3 is built from 12 residues. Trimming removed 7 bases from V and 6 bases from J, with 16 bases in between. CDR3 sequence reads: CSAQGPSSEQYF. CDR3 bases: TGCAGCGCTCAAGGGCCTAGTTCCGAGCAGTACTTC.

The chain has TRBV9 and TRBJ1-3, with D possibly TRBD1 on 6 matching bases. CDR1 and CDR2 (germline): SGDLS, YYNGEE. Trimming stripped 2 bases from V and 4 bases from J, with 10 bases between. The CDR3 is 14 residues long. The CDR3 DNA sequence: TGTGCCAGCAGCGTCGACAGGCCGGGAAACACCATATATTTT. Translating gives CASSVDRPGNTIYF.

The CDR3 nucleotides are TGTGCCAGCAGTTACTCGAACCGGGGCTTGAACACTGAAGCTTTCTTT. This translates into CASSYSNRGLNTEAFF. V usage is TRBV6-5 and J usage is TRBJ1-1, with TRBD1 as a possible D gene (5 bases). Germline loops: CDR1 MNHEY, CDR2 SVGAGI. The length of the CDR3 is 16 residues. Between the trimmed V and J ends, which lost 0 bases and 0 bases, there was a span of 11 bases.

This chain joins TRBV5-1 and TRBJ1-2; 8 positions agree with TRBD1. V shed 4 bases and J 6 bases; nucleotides not matched to a gene: 8. CDR1 is SGHRS, CDR2 YFSETQ, per germline. This CDR3 has 14 amino acids. The CDR3 DNA reads TGCGCCAGCAGCCCACAGGGGGATAGGGATGGCTACACCTTC. It is translated as CASSPQGDRDGYTF.

This rearrangement joins TRBV29-1 to TRBJ2-5, with 8 bases fitting TRBD2. The CDR3 is made up of 14 amino acids. Looked up from germline, CDR1 is SQVTM and CDR2 is ANQGSEA. The CDR3 here is CSGLARLEPETQYF. The CDR3 nucleotides are TGCAGTGGACTAGCAAGATTAGAACCGGAGACCCAGTACTTC. The variable domain in full, with the rest retrieved from reference TRBV29-1 and TRBJ2-5, is SAVISQKPSRDICQRGTSLTIQCQVDSQVTMMFWYRQQPGQSLTLIATANQGSEATYESGFVIDKFPISRPNLTFSTLTVSNMSPEDSSIYLCSGLARLEPETQYFGPGTRLLVL.